This TCR beta chain was obtained from a study of blood T cells in healthy people across ages. Each sample provided at least 5.5 micrograms of extracted total RNA. Germline CDR1 is SGDLS and CDR2 is YYNGEE. CDR3 length: 14 amino acids. Trimming removed 1 base from V and 0 bases from J, with 7 bases in between. A J-beta primer mix and a sample-barcoded 5' primer were used in a second PCR of about 7 to 12 cycles. TCRdb ran MiXCR on the 5' RACE reads and lists one entry per CDR3 protein. The repertoire consists of 780,000 or so distinct CDR3 sequences, with roughly three fifths occurring once and the leading ten covering about 26%.

Sequenced sample: blood. The clonotype originates from a man in his forties or fifties in good health. The V call is TRBV9, the J call TRBJ2-5; no firm D call. The CDR3 nucleotides read TGTGCCAGCAGCGTACAAGCGTACCAAGAGACCCAGTACTTC. Protein sequence: CASSVQAYQETQYF. The whole variable domain, remainder taken from reference TRBV9 and TRBJ2-5, is DSGVTQTPKHLITATGQRVTLRCSPRSGDLSVYWYQQSLDQGLQFLIQYYNGEERAKGNILERFSAQQFPDLHSELNLSSLELGDSALYFCASSVQAYQETQYFGPGTRLLVL.